These T cell receptor beta chains were read from a single sample in a study of metastatic and nonmetastatic thyroid tumors. TCRdb re-called the PCR reads with MiXCR. The table has under 30,000 clones, around 20% seen once. Sequencing was carried out using blood. Every receptor here comes from a male donor with papillary thyroid cancer or a benign thyroid nodule (not recorded which). Some clones in this sample may be carry-over from other donors' samples. CDR3s include the opening cysteine and the closing phenylalanine or tryptophan. The D gene is left open where the match is weak. A clone size is listed for some rows: how often the clone was seen (once, few, many), or a class if it is expanded.

few,TRBJ1-1,NA,TRBV27,CASSLGVGSEAFF,TGTGCCAGCAGTTTGGGGGTTGGGAGTGAAGCTTTCTTT
NA,TRBJ2-3,NA,TRBV6-1,CASSNLAVGGNTQYF,TGTGCCAGCAGTAATCTAGCGGTAGGGGGAAATACGCAGTATTTT
NA,TRBJ1-2,NA,TRBV12-3/TRBV12-4,CASSLKRGTGGYTF,TGTGCCAGCAGTTTAAAAAGGGGTACGGGTGGCTACACCTTC
many,TRBJ1-2,NA,TRBV30,CAWSGGAANYGYTF,TGTGCCTGGAGTGGTGGGGCTGCTAACTATGGCTACACCTTC
NA,TRBJ2-1,TRBD1,TRBV29-1,CSVAETGGWGSSGGYNEQFF,TGCAGCGTCGCCGAGACAGGGGGCTGGGGGTCTTCGGGAGGGTACAATGAGCAGTTCTTC
many,TRBJ1-1,NA,TRBV29-1,CSVDGDTEAFF,TGCAGCGTTGACGGGGATACTGAAGCTTTCTTT
few,TRBJ2-5,NA,TRBV7-6,CASRRTGGDTQETQYF,TGTGCCAGCAGGCGGACCGGGGGAGATACACAAGAGACCCAGTACTTC
many,TRBJ1-2,NA,TRBV7-9,CASSLGTDYGYTF,TGTGCCAGCAGCTTAGGGACAGACTATGGCTACACCTTC
many,TRBJ2-7,TRBD2,TRBV20-1,CSATWASGGTSYEQYF,TGCAGTGCTACGTGGGCTAGCGGGGGGACTTCCTACGAGCAGTACTTC
NA,TRBJ2-7,NA,TRBV6-1,CASTEEAGESYEQYF,TGTGCCAGCACTGAAGAGGCCGGTGAGTCCTACGAGCAGTACTTC
many,TRBJ1-5,NA,TRBV2,CASRPTYLRASNQPQHF,TGTGCCAGCAGGCCTACATATCTGAGGGCTAGCAATCAGCCCCAGCATTTT
many,TRBJ2-5,NA,TRBV18,CASSPPPPETQYF,TGTGCCAGCTCACCACCCCCACCGGAGACCCAGTACTTC
many,TRBJ1-4,NA,TRBV9,CASSVEVEGGKLFF,TGTGCCAGCAGCGTAGAAGTGGAAGGGGGGAAACTGTTTTTT
many,TRBJ2-1,TRBD1,TRBV28,CASSLGTGAVNEQFF,TGTGCCAGCAGTCTCGGGACAGGGGCGGTCAATGAGCAGTTCTTC
NA,TRBJ2-7,TRBD1,TRBV19,CAISPHPGQGACEQYF,TGTGCCATTAGTCCCCACCCGGGACAGGGGGCCTGCGAGCAGTACTTC
many,TRBJ1-1,NA,TRBV10-2,CASNAGRENTEAFF,TGCGCCAGCAACGCAGGTAGGGAAAACACTGAAGCTTTCTTT
many,TRBJ1-1,NA,TRBV29-1,CSGGEQMNTEAFF,TGCAGCGGCGGGGAACAAATGAACACTGAAGCTTTCTTT
many,TRBJ2-7,NA,TRBV6-6,CASSYLGSYEQYF,TGTGCCAGCAGTTATCTAGGAAGCTACGAGCAGTACTTC
NA,TRBJ2-1,NA,TRBV18,CASSPDAGEQFF,TGTGCCAGCTCACCGGATGCCGGAGAGCAGTTCTTC
NA,TRBJ1-2,NA,TRBV5-1,CASSPIKGAGYSF,TGCGCCAGCAGCCCGATTAAAGGGGCAGGCTACTCCTTC
NA,TRBJ2-7,TRBD2,TRBV20-1,CSATELAGSSYEQYF,TGCAGTGCAACTGAACTAGCGGGATCCTCCTACGAGCAGTACTTC
NA,TRBJ2-7,TRBD2,TRBV5-8,CASSRTRKYEQYF,TGTGCCAGCAGCCGGACTAGAAAATACGAGCAGTACTTC
medium-sized,TRBJ2-3,TRBD2,TRBV6-2/TRBV6-3,CASSYSTSGSDTQYF,TGTGCCAGCAGTTATTCGACTAGCGGGAGTGATACGCAGTATTTT
NA,TRBJ2-1,NA,TRBV11-2,CASSLDGGLPHNEHFF,TGTGCCAGCAGCTTAGATGGGGGGCTGCCTCACAATGAGCATTTCTTC
many,TRBJ2-3,NA,TRBV4-2,CASTPSGKGGADTQYF,TGTGCCAGCACCCCATCGGGGAAAGGCGGAGCAGATACGCAGTATTTT
medium-sized,TRBJ2-7,TRBD1,TRBV5-1,CASSFTGVPPYEQYF,TGCGCCAGCAGCTTTACAGGGGTCCCCCCCTACGAGCAGTACTTC
many,TRBJ2-5,TRBD2,TRBV5-4,CASSLRGEETQYF,TGTGCCAGCAGCTTGCGGGGGGAAGAGACCCAGTACTTC
NA,TRBJ2-3,NA,TRBV6-5,CATRLAGVRAGSDTQYF,TGTGCCACCCGCCTCGCGGGCGTTAGGGCCGGTTCAGATACGCAGTATTTT
many,TRBJ1-5,TRBD1,TRBV30,CAWSTGALRNQPQHF,TGTGCCTGGTCTACAGGGGCCCTTCGCAATCAGCCCCAGCATTTT
many,TRBJ1-1,NA,TRBV13,CASSPGGNTEAFF,TGTGCCAGCAGCCCGGGGGGGAACACTGAAGCTTTCTTT
NA,TRBJ2-3,NA,TRBV9,CASSIDGATSTDTQYF,TGTGCCAGCAGTATTGACGGGGCTACCAGCACAGATACGCAGTATTTT
many,TRBJ1-5,TRBD1,TRBV6-1,CASSSDRVQPQHF,TGTGCCAGCAGTAGCGACAGGGTTCAGCCCCAGCATTTT
many,TRBJ1-1,NA,TRBV7-3,CASSFDGNTEAFF,TGTGCCAGCAGCTTCGACGGGAACACTGAAGCTTTCTTT
many,TRBJ1-2,NA,TRBV29-1,CSVEDLSGFDYTF,TGCAGCGTTGAAGATCTTTCCGGTTTCGACTACACCTTC
many,TRBJ1-6,TRBD1,TRBV20-1,CSARDRVGGGQPCHF,TGCAGTGCTAGAGACAGGGTAGGAGGGGGCCAACCCTGCCACTTT
many,TRBJ2-5,NA,TRBV28,CASSLLGIIQETQYF,TGTGCCAGCAGTTTATTAGGCATCATACAAGAGACCCAGTACTTC
NA,TRBJ1-1,NA,TRBV5-4,CATSLFKAAEVFF,TGTGCCACCAGCTTGTTCAAAGCAGCTGAAGTTTTCTTT
many,TRBJ1-4,NA,TRBV2,CASSDWGVGEKLFF,TGTGCCAGCAGTGATTGGGGGGTAGGCGAAAAACTGTTTTTT
many,TRBJ1-4,NA,TRBV2,CASIGWQVIGKLFF,TGTGCCAGCATTGGTTGGCAGGTTATAGGAAAACTGTTTTTT
many,TRBJ1-1,NA,TRBV7-8,CASSYVGQAFF,TGTGCCAGCAGCTACGTGGGCCAAGCTTTCTTT
many,TRBJ1-2,NA,TRBV2,CASRPYLGYTF,TGTGCCAGCAGACCTTATTTGGGCTACACCTTC
NA,TRBJ1-3,NA,TRBV30,CAWGLERSGNIIYF,TGTGCCTGGGGGCTGGAACGCTCTGGAAACATCATATATTTT
NA,TRBJ1-2,NA,TRBV29-1,CSVEELYGYTF,TGCAGCGTTGAGGAGCTCTATGGTTACACCTTC
many,TRBJ2-5,TRBD1,TRBV6-1,CASSFGQGQETQYF,TGTGCCAGCAGTTTTGGACAGGGGCAAGAGACCCAGTACTTC
many,TRBJ2-2,TRBD1,TRBV30,CASEDRGDTGELFF,TGTGCCTCCGAGGACAGGGGAGACACCGGGGAGCTGTTTTTT
many,TRBJ2-6,NA,TRBV27,CASSFLSSGANVLTF,TGTGCCAGCAGTTTTCTCAGCTCTGGGGCCAACGTCCTGACTTTC
NA,TRBJ1-1,NA,TRBV7-9,CATFSGRTEAFF,TGTGCCACCTTTAGCGGGAGGACTGAAGCTTTCTTT
NA,TRBJ1-5,NA,TRBV3-1,CASSQAHDQPQHF,TGTGCCAGCAGCCAAGCACACGATCAGCCCCAGCATTTT
medium-sized,TRBJ2-2,NA,TRBV6-1,CASSESDPNTGELFF,TGTGCCAGCAGCGAATCGGATCCGAACACCGGGGAGCTGTTTTTT
many,TRBJ1-4,NA,TRBV6-1,CASSGRGENEKLFF,TGTGCCAGCAGTGGGCGAGGGGAGAATGAAAAACTGTTTTTT
medium-sized,TRBJ2-7,NA,TRBV20-1,CSARAPASGYEQYF,TGCAGTGCTAGAGCTCCCGCCTCAGGCTACGAGCAGTACTTC
many,TRBJ1-1,NA,TRBV5-1,CASGKGDDRNTEAFF,TGCGCCAGCGGGAAGGGGGACGACAGGAACACTGAAGCTTTCTTT
many,TRBJ1-1,TRBD1,TRBV4-2,CASSPEGQGGTEAFF,TGTGCCAGCAGCCCGGAAGGACAGGGGGGCACTGAAGCTTTCTTT
many,TRBJ2-7,NA,TRBV11-3,CASSLDRVSEQYF,TGTGCCAGCAGCTTAGACAGGGTATCCGAGCAGTACTTC